This T cell receptor beta chain was sequenced for a study of cytomegalovirus exposure and HLA in healthy donors. This CDR3 is 17 amino acids long. V lost 0 bases, J lost 4 bases, and 11 bases stayed unmatched. Germline V CDR1 and CDR2: LNHNV, YYDKDF (reference sequence). Libraries were prepared by immunoSEQ multiplex PCR; TCRdb keeps only in-frame clonotypes and omits some of them. The repertoire has 150,000 to 250,000 clones, 80% to 90% of them found once; the top ten carry around an eighth. The genes are TRBV15 and TRBJ1-2; TRBD1 matches at 7 bases. This TCR was sampled from a woman in her thirties in good health and CMV-seropositive. The specimen was PBMCs. The CDR3 nucleotides read TGTGCCACCAGCAGAGACCGGGGACAGCGGATCACCTATGGCTACACCTTC. Amino acids: CATSRDRGQRITYGYTF.